This is a list of T cell receptor beta chains from one sample in a study of OX40 agonist ivuxolimab in advanced cancers. Produced via immunoSEQ multiplex PCR; TCRdb's table is partial and in-frame only. The table has about 45,000 clones, over 65% seen once. This material consisted of CD4+ or CD8+ T cells sorted from blood, taken in a trial of the OX40 agonist ivuxolimab. These receptors were taken from an adult with an advanced solid tumor such as melanoma, head and neck, liver or kidney cancer. Both conserved end residues are part of each CDR3. D genes are given only for firm matches. A clone size is listed for some rows: how often the clone was seen (once, few, many), or a class if it is expanded.

>TRBV6-5|TRBJ2-7|NA|NA
CASRSELYEQYF
TGTGCCAGCAGGTCGGAACTCTACGAGCAGTACTTC
>TRBV27|TRBJ1-1|NA|NA
CASSLSVHLNGRWDTEAFF
TGTGCCAGCAGTTTATCGGTACACCTAAATGGACGTTGGGACACTGAAGCTTTCTTT
>TRBV11-2|TRBJ1-2|few|NA
CASSWGGSNYGYTF
TGTGCCAGCAGCTGGGGGGGGTCCAACTATGGCTACACCTTC
>TRBV5-6|TRBJ2-7|NA|TRBD1
CASHRDRVFYEQYF
TGTGCCAGCCACCGGGACAGGGTTTTTTACGAGCAGTACTTC
>TRBV6-4|TRBJ1-4|NA|NA
CASATASTNEKLFF
TGTGCCAGCGCGACAGCTTCAACTAATGAAAAACTGTTTTTT
>TRBV4-2|TRBJ1-5|NA|NA
CASSQGDSNQPQHF
TGTGCCAGCAGCCAAGGGGATAGCAATCAGCCCCAGCATTTT
>TRBV11-3|TRBJ2-1|NA|NA
CASSLGQDHSEQFF
TGTGCCAGCAGCTTAGGCCAGGACCACAGTGAGCAGTTCTTC
>TRBV7-9|TRBJ2-1|NA|TRBD2
CASRGDSYNEQFF
TGTGCCAGCCGGGGGGACTCCTACAATGAGCAGTTCTTC
>TRBV7-6|TRBJ2-7|NA|TRBD1
CASSLGTGVTYEQYF
TGTGCCAGCAGCTTAGGGACAGGGGTGACCTACGAGCAGTACTTC
>TRBV2|TRBJ1-2|NA|TRBD1
CASSGDSGLGIYGYTF
TGTGCCAGCAGTGGGGACAGTGGGCTTGGGATCTATGGCTACACCTTC
>TRBV27|TRBJ2-1|NA|TRBD1
CASSSHQGTVNEQFF
TGTGCCAGCAGTTCCCACCAAGGGACAGTCAATGAGCAGTTCTTC
>TRBV2|TRBJ1-2|NA|NA
CAISGDFNYGYTF
TGTGCCATTTCGGGGGATTTCAACTATGGCTACACCTTC
>TRBV7-6|TRBJ2-1|NA|TRBD1
CASSSRAGDRYNEQFF
TGTGCCAGCAGCTCAAGGGCTGGGGACAGATACAATGAGCAGTTCTTC
>TRBV27|TRBJ2-7|NA|TRBD2
CASSRGGDSYEQYF
TGTGCCAGCAGCCGGGGGGGGGATTCCTACGAGCAGTACTTC
>TRBV9|TRBJ2-7|NA|TRBD1
CASSAGQGGDEQYF
TGTGCCAGCAGCGCTGGACAGGGGGGCGACGAGCAGTACTTC
>TRBV18|TRBJ2-1|NA|TRBD1
CASLGQGRGNEQFF
TGTGCCAGCCTAGGACAGGGAAGGGGCAATGAGCAGTTCTTC
>TRBV7-2|TRBJ2-1|few|NA
CASSPEGTFSYNEQFF
TGTGCCAGCAGCCCCGAAGGGACTTTCTCCTACAATGAGCAGTTCTTC